This T cell receptor beta chain came from a study of Graves' ophthalmopathy and Graves' hyperthyroidism. Study-level information: Investigators collected peripheral blood at initial diagnosis, before any treatment was given.

This clonotype appeared many times. Other autoimmune disease, uncontrolled infection, pregnancy and lactation led to exclusion. The PBMCs were taken from approximately 9 ml of fresh peripheral blood. The V gene lost 1 base and the J gene lost 8 bases, with 12 bases spanning the gap. The CDR3 is 14 residues long. RNA transcripts yielded amplified TCR beta CDR3 regions. First-round RT-PCR employed HTBI primers, with a second-round multiplex PCR after it. TCRdb re-called the multiplex PCR reads with MiXCR, one entry per CDR3 protein. The sample records some 410,000 distinct CDR3 sequences, around 20% being singletons.

The sequenced sample consisted of peripheral blood. The receptor was isolated from a woman aged 18 to 35 with stable Graves' hyperthyroidism. The chain employs TRBV12-3 or TRBV12-4 and TRBJ2-4, with TRBD2 as a possible D gene (7 bases). The CDR3 loop is CASSLGGGGDIQYF. The CDR3, as DNA: TGTGCCAGCAGTTTAGGCGGGGGCGGGGACATTCAGTACTTC.